This TCR beta chain comes out of a study of blood T cells in healthy people across ages. Per germline, CDR1 SGHRS and CDR2 YFSETQ. Trimming pared 4 bases from V and 5 bases from J, leaving 16 bases between. The CDR3 runs 14 residues. Then a second PCR, running about 6 to 11 cycles, was carried out with a sample-barcoded 5' primer and a J-beta primer mix. Each cDNA molecule carried a tag from a template-switch adaptor that contained 12 random nucleotides. TCRdb processed the 5' RACE reads anew with MiXCR; each CDR3 protein has one entry. This sample has about 900,000 distinct CDR3 sequences, with about 44% found just once.

Sequencing was done on a sample of blood. The source is a man aged 30 to 45 in good health. The genes are TRBV5-1 and TRBJ2-7; D gene uncertain. The CDR3 region has the DNA TGCGCCAGCAGCACCCAAAGCTTCGCCGACGAGCAGTACTTC. This encodes CASSTQSFADEQYF.